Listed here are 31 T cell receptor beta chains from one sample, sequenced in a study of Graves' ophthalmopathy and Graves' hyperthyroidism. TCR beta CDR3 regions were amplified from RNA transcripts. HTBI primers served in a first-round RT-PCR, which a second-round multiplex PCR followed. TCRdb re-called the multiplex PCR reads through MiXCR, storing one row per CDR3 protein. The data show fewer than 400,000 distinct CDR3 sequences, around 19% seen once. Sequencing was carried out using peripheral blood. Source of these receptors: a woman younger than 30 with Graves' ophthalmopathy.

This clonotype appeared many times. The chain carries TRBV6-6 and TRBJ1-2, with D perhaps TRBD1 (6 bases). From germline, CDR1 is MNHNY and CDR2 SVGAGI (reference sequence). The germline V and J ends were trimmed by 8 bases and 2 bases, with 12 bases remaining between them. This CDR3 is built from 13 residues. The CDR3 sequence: CASDVQGNYGYTF. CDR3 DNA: TGTGCCAGCGACGTACAGGGAAACTATGGCTACACCTTC.

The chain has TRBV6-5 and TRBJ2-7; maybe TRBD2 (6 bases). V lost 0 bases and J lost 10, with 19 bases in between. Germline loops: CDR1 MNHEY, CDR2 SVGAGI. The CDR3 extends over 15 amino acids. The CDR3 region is CASSYSNLRREAQYF. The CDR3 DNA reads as TGTGCCAGCAGTTACTCGAATCTAAGGAGGGAGGCTCAGTACTTC.

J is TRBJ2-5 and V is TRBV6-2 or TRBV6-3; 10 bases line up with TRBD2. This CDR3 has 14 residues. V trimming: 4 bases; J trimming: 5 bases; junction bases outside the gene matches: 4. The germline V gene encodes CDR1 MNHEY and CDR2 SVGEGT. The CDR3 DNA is TGTGCCAGCAGTTCGGCTAGCGGGAGTGAGACCCAGTACTTC. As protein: CASSSASGSETQYF.

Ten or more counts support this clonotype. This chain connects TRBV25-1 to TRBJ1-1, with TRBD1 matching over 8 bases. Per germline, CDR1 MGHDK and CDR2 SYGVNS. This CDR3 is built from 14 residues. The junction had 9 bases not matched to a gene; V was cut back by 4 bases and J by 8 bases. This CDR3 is CASSAGQGRGEAFF. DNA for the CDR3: TGTGCCAGCAGTGCCGGACAGGGAAGAGGAGAAGCTTTCTTT. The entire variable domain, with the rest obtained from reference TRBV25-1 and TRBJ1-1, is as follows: EADIYQTPRYLVIGTGKKITLECSQTMGHDKMYWYQQDPGMELHLIHYSYGVNSTEKGDLSSESTVSRIRTEHFPLTLESARPSHTSQYLCASSAGQGRGEAFFGQGTRLTVV.

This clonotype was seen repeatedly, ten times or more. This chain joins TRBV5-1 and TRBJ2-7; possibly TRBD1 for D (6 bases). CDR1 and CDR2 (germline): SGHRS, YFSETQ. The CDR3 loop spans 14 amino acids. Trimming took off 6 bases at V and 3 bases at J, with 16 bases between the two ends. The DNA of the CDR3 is TGCGCCAGCACCTTATCGGACAGTTTCTACGAGCAGTACTTC. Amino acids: CASTLSDSFYEQYF.

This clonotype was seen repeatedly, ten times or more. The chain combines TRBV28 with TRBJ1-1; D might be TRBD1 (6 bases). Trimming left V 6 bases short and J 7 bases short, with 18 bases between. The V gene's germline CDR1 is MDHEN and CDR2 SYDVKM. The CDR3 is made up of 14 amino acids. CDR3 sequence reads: CASRGGRTPLEAFF. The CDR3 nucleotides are TGTGCCAGCAGGGGGGGCCGGACGCCCCTTGAAGCTTTCTTT.

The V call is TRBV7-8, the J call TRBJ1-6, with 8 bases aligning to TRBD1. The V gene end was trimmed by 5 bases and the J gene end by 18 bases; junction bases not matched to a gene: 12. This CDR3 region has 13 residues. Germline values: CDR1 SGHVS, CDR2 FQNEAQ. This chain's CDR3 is CASSLDGQGAPHF. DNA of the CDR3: TGTGCCAGCAGCCTGGACGGACAGGGAGCTCCCCACTTT.

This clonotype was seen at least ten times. CDR3 protein: CASSQWTSHYEQYF. The CDR3, as DNA: TGCGCCAGCAGCCAATGGACTAGTCACTACGAGCAGTACTTC. The rearrangement uses TRBV4-3 and TRBJ2-7, with 7 bases identical to TRBD2. Germline assignment: CDR1 LGHNA and CDR2 YSLEER. With 2 bases clipped from V and 3 bases from J, the junction kept 4 bases outside the gene matches. The CDR3 runs to 14 residues.

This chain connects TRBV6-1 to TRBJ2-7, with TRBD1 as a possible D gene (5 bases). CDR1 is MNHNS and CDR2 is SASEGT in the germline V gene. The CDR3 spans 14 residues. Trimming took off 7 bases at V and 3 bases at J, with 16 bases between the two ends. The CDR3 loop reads CASIVDRGNYEQYF. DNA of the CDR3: TGTGCCAGCATCGTAGACAGAGGAAACTACGAGCAGTACTTC.

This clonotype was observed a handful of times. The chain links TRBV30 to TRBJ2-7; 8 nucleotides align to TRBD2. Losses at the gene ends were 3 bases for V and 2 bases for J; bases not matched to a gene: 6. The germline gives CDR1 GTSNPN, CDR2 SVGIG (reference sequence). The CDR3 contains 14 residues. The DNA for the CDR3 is TGTGCCTGGAGGGAGGGACTAGGGGCCTACGAGCAGTACTTC. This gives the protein CAWREGLGAYEQYF.

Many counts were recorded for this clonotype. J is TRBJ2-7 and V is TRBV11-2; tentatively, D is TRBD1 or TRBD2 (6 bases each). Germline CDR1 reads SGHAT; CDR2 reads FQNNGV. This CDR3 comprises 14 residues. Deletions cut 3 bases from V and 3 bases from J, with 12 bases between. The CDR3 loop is CASSFYRDFYEQYF. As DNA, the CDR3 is TGTGCCAGCAGCTTTTACAGGGACTTCTACGAGCAGTACTTC.

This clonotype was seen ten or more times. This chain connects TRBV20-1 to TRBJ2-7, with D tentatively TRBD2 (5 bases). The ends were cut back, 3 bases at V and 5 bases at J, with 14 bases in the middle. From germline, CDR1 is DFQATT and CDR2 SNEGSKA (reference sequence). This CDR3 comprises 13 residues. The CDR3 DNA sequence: TGCAGTGCTAGGGGCTCCACTAGGGACGAGCAGTACTTC. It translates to CSARGSTRDEQYF.

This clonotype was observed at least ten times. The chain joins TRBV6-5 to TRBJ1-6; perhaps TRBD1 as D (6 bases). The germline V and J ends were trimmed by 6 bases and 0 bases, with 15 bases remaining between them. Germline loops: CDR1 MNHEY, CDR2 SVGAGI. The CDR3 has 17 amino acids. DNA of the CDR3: TGTGCCAGCAGACACGGGACAACGAGCTCCTATAATTCACCCCTCCACTTT. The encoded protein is CASRHGTTSSYNSPLHF.

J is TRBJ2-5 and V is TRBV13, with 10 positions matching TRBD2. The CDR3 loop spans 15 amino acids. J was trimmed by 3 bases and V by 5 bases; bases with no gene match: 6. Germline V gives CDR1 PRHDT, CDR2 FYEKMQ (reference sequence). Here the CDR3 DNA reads TGTGCCAGCAGCAACGGGCTAGCGGGGGAAGAGACCCAGTACTTC. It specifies CASSNGLAGEETQYF.

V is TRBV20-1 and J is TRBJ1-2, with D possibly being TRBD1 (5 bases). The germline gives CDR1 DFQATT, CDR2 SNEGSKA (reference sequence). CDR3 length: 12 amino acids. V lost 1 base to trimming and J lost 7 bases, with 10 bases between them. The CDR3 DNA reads TGCAGTGCTAGAGCAGGGTTGTCTGGCTACACCTTC. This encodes CSARAGLSGYTF.

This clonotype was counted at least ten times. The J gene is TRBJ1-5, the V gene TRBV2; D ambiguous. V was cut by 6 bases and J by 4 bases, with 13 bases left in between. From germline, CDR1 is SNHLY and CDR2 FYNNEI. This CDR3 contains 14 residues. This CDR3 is CASRVPGQNQPQHF. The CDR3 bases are TGTGCCAGCAGAGTACCGGGCCAAAATCAGCCCCAGCATTTT.

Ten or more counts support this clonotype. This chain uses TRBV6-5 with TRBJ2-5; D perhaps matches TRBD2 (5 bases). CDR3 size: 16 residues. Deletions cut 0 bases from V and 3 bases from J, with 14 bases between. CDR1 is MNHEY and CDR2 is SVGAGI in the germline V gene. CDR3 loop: CASSYSGWRGKETQYF. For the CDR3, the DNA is TGTGCCAGCAGTTACTCGGGGTGGAGAGGGAAAGAGACCCAGTACTTC.

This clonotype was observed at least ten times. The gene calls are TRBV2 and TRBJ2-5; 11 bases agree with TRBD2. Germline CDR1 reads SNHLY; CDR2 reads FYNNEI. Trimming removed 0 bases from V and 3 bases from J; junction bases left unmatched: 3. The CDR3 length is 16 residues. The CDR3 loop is CASSEALSGGEETQYF. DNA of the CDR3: TGTGCCAGCAGTGAAGCGCTTAGCGGGGGGGAAGAGACCCAGTACTTC. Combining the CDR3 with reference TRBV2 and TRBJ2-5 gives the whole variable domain EPEVTQTPSHQVTQMGQEVILRCVPISNHLYFYWYRQILGQKVEFLVSFYNNEISEKSEIFDDQFSVERPDGSNFTLKIRSTKLEDSAMYFCASSEALSGGEETQYFGPGTRLLVL.

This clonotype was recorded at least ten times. The DNA of the CDR3 is TGTGCCAGCAGTTACAGGGGTCTCGGCTATGGCTACACCTTC. Translation gives CASSYRGLGYGYTF. The chain recombines TRBV27 with TRBJ1-2; 7 bases are shared with TRBD1. Germline lookup yields CDR1 MNHEY and CDR2 SMNVEV (reference sequence). Trimming at V came to 4 bases and at J to 4 bases, leaving 6 bases not matched to a gene. The CDR3 is made up of 14 amino acids.

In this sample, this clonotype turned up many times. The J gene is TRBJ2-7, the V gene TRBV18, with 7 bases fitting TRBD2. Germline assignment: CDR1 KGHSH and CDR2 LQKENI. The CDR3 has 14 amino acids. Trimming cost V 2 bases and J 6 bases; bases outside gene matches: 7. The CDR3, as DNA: TGTGCCAGCTCACCAGCAGGGAGGGGAAGCGAGCAGTACTTC. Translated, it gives CASSPAGRGSEQYF.

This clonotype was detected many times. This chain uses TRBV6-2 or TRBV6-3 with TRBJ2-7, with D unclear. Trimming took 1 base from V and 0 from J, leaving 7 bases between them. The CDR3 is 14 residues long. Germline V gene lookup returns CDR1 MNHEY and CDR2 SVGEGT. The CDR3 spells CASSYYGGSYEQYF. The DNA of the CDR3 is TGTGCCAGCAGTTACTACGGCGGCTCCTACGAGCAGTACTTC.

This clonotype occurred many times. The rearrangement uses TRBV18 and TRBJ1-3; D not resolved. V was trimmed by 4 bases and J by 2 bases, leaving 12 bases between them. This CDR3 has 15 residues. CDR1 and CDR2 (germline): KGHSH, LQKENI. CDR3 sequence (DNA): TGTGCCAGCTCACGGCAGTCTGAAGCTGGAAACACCATATATTTT. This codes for CASSRQSEAGNTIYF.

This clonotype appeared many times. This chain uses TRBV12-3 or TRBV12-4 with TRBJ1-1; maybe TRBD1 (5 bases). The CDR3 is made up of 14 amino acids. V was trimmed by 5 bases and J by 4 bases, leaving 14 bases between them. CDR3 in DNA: TGTGCCAGCAGTCCCGACAGCCCTTTCACTGAAGCTTTCTTT. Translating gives CASSPDSPFTEAFF.

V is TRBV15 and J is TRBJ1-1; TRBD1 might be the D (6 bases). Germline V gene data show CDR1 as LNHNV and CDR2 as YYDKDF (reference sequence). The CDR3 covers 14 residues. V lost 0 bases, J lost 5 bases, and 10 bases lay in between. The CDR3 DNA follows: TGTGCCACCAGCAGAGAGGGGAGGGGGACTGAAGCTTTCTTT. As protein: CATSREGRGTEAFF.

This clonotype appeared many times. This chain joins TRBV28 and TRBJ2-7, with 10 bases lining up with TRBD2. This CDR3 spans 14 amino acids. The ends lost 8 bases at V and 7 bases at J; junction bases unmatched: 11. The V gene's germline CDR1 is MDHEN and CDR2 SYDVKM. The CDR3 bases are TGTGCCAGCGGGAGACTAGCGGGCGGTCGGGAGCAGTACTTC. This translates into CASGRLAGGREQYF.

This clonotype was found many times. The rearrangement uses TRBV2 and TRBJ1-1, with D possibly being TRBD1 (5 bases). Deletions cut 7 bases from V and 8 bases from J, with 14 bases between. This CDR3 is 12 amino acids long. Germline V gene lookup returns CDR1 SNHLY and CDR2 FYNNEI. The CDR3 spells CASILEGREAFF. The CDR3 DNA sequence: TGTGCCAGCATATTGGAGGGACGGGAAGCTTTCTTT.

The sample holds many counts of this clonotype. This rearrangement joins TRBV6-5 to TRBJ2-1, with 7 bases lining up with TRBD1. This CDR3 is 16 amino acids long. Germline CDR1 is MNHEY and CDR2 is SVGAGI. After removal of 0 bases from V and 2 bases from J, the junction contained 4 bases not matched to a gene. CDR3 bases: TGTGCCAGCAGTTACTCGACAGGGACAACCTACAATGAGCAGTTCTTC. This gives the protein CASSYSTGTTYNEQFF.

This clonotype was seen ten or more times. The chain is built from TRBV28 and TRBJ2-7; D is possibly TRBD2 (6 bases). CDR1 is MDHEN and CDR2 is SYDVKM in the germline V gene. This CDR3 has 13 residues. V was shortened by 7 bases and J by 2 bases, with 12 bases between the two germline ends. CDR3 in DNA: TGTGCCAGCATTTCCGGAGGGGCCTACGAGCAGTACTTC. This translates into CASISGGAYEQYF.

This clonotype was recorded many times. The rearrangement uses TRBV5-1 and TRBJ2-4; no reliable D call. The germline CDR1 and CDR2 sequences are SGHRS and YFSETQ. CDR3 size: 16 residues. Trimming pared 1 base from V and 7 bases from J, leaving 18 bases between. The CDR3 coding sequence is TGCGCCAGCAGCTTGTCAGACCCCCAGTTTGGGAACATTCAGTACTTC. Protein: CASSLSDPQFGNIQYF.

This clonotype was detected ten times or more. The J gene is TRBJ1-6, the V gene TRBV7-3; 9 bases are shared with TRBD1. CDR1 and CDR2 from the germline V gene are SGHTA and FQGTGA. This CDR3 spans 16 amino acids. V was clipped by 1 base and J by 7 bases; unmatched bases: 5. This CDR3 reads CASSLMGTGTNSPLHF. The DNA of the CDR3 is TGTGCCAGCAGCTTAATGGGGACAGGGACGAATTCACCCCTCCACTTT. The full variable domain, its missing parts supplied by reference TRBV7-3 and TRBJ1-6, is GAGVSQTPSNKVTEKGKYVELRCDPISGHTALYWYRQSLGQGPEFLIYFQGTGAADDSGLPNDRFFAVRPEGSVSTLKIQRTERGDSAVYLCASSLMGTGTNSPLHFGNGTRLTVT.

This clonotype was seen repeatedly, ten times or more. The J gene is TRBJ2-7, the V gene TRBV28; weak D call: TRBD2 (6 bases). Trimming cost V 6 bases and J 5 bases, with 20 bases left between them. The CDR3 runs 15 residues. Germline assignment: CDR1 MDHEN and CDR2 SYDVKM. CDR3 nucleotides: TGTGCCAGCAGACCTACTAGCTTCATCCCCCACGAGCAGTACTTC. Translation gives CASRPTSFIPHEQYF.